This T cell receptor (beta chain) was identified in a study of cytomegalovirus exposure and HLA in healthy donors. Study outcomes and limitations: In vitro confirmation showed three CMV-associated chains to be CMV antigen specific.

The primer mix had 60 Vbeta and 13 Jbeta primers. This table comes from immunoSEQ multiplex PCR, and its TCRdb copy is limited to in-frame clones, with some not included. The sample includes about 130,000 clones. Remarks on this clone: Antigen: not known.

What was sequenced was PBMCs. The clonotype originates from a woman aged 40 to 50 in good health and CMV-seropositive.

In DNA form, the CDR3 reads TGCGCCAGCAAGAGGGGGTACCGGGACAGGGGCCACGAGCAGTACTTC. Translating it yields CASKRGYRDRGHEQYF. V usage is TRBV10-2 and J usage is TRBJ2-7; TRBD1 aligns across 10 bases. J lost 5 bases, V lost 7 bases, and 14 bases had no gene match. Germline lookup yields CDR1 WSHSY and CDR2 SAAADI. The CDR3 length is 16 residues.